Each of the 22 T cell receptor beta chains below was sequenced from the same sample in a study of cytomegalovirus exposure and HLA in healthy donors. The PCR contained 60 Vbeta and 13 Jbeta primers. TCRdb keeps only in-frame clones here, not all; method: immunoSEQ multiplex PCR. Of 100,000 or so clones in the sample, roughly 70% are singletons; the top ten hold 2.1%. The sequencing input was PBMCs. The receptors were sampled from a man aged 25 to 40 in good health and CMV-seronegative.

The chain links TRBV30 to TRBJ1-2, with TRBD1 matching 7 bases. The CDR3 length is 13 residues. The V gene's germline CDR1 is GTSNPN and CDR2 SVGIG (reference sequence). The junction had 9 bases not matched to a gene; V was cut back by 3 bases and J by 8 bases. The CDR3 DNA is TGTGCCTGGAGCCTGACAGGGAATAGCGGCTACACCTTC. This codes for CAWSLTGNSGYTF.

This clone was detected a few times. This chain links TRBV11-3 with TRBJ2-7, with 7 bases identical to TRBD1. The junction had 4 bases not matched to a gene; V was cut back by 4 bases and J by 7 bases. CDR3 length: 12 amino acids. Germline CDR1 is SGHNT and CDR2 is YENEEA. CDR3 bases: TGTGCCAGCAGCTCGACAGGGAAGGAGCAGTACTTC. It is translated as CASSSTGKEQYF. The variable domain in full, completed from reference TRBV11-3 and TRBJ2-7, reads EAGVVQSPRYKIIEKKQPVAFWCNPISGHNTLYWYLQNLGQGPELLIRYENEEAVDDSQLPKDRFSAERLKGVDSTLKIQPAELGDSAVYLCASSSTGKEQYFGPGTRLTVT.

This clone was seen once. The chain combines TRBV15 with TRBJ2-2; a possible D gene is TRBD2 (5 bases). This CDR3 has 13 amino acids. CDR1 and CDR2 from the germline V gene are LNHNV and YYDKDF (reference sequence). V gave up 8 bases and J gave up 4 bases, with 11 bases separating them. The CDR3 region has the DNA TGTGCCACCCGCGGGCTGGGCACCGGGGAGCTGTTTTTT. This sequence encodes CATRGLGTGELFF.

This rearrangement joins TRBV6-6 to TRBJ1-4; TRBD1 is a possible D gene (5 bases). Germline assignment: CDR1 MNHNY and CDR2 SVGAGI (reference sequence). This CDR3 comprises 16 residues. V dropped 2 bases and J dropped 10 bases, with 20 bases sitting between them. CDR3 amino acids: CASSYATEAGGGKLFF. In nucleotides, the CDR3 is TGTGCCAGCAGTTACGCCACAGAGGCCGGGGGTGGAAAACTGTTTTTT.

The chain is built from TRBV7-2 and TRBJ2-7; 8 nucleotides agree with TRBD2. This CDR3 region has 14 residues. The ends lost 2 bases at V and 4 bases at J; junction bases unmatched: 4. From germline, CDR1 is SGHTA and CDR2 FQGNSA. The DNA of the CDR3 is TGTGCCAGCAGCTTAAGCGGGGGCCGGTACGAGCAGTACTTC. Translation gives CASSLSGGRYEQYF.

CDR3 sequence (DNA): TGCAGTGCAAGGGAGGACTATGGCTACACCTTC. It codes for CSAREDYGYTF. V is TRBV20-1 and J is TRBJ1-2; no firm D call. Germline loops: CDR1 DFQATT, CDR2 SNEGSKA (reference sequence). V was trimmed by 6 bases and J by 3 bases, leaving 8 bases between them. The CDR3 is 11 amino acids.

This clone was counted a few times. The junction shows a germline mismatch at one end, possibly a read error. CDR3 bases: TGTGCCAGCAGCTTATCCGTGAGGCTGTTCTTC. Residues: CASSLSVRLFF. The chain uses TRBV7-2 and TRBJ1-2; D unresolved. The CDR3 extends over 11 amino acids. CDR1 is SGHTA and CDR2 is FQGNSA in the germline V gene.

The chain joins TRBV11-1 to TRBJ2-1; 9 bases match TRBD2. This CDR3 contains 16 residues. J lost 2 bases, V lost 5 bases, and 7 bases had no gene match. CDR1 is SGHAT, CDR2 FQDESV, per germline (reference sequence). CDR3 loop: CASSQISGGPYNEQFF. For the CDR3, the DNA is TGTGCCAGCAGCCAGATAAGCGGGGGGCCCTACAATGAGCAGTTCTTC.

This clone was detected only a few times. The same CDR3 also results from other DNA sequences found in this sample. This chain links TRBV27 with TRBJ1-2; perhaps TRBD1 as D (5 bases). CDR3 length: 13 residues. Per germline, CDR1 MNHEY and CDR2 SMNVEV (reference sequence). Trimming removed 3 bases at V and 2 bases at J, with 7 bases between. This CDR3 reads CASSFRGNYGYTF. The CDR3 DNA reads TGTGCCAGCAGTTTCCGGGGGAACTATGGCTACACCTTC.

V is TRBV5-4 and J is TRBJ1-4; 7 nucleotides align to TRBD1. V lost 4 bases, J lost 7 bases, and 7 bases stayed unmatched. From germline, CDR1 is SGHNT and CDR2 YYREEE (reference sequence). CDR3 length equals 14 residues. Here the CDR3 DNA reads TGTGCCAGCAGCCCCGGTCAGGGGGGTGAAAAACTGTTTTTT. This codes for CASSPGQGGEKLFF. The whole variable domain, filled in from reference TRBV5-4 and TRBJ1-4, reads ETGVTQSPTHLIKTRGQQVTLRCSSQSGHNTVSWYQQALGQGPQFIFQYYREEENGRGNFPPRFSGLQFPNYSSELNVNALELDDSALYLCASSPGQGGEKLFFGSGTQLSVL.

The rearrangement uses TRBV6-5 and TRBJ2-5; 7 bases line up with TRBD2. Germline values: CDR1 MNHEY, CDR2 SVGAGI. The V gene end was trimmed by 4 bases and the J gene end by 2 bases; junction bases not matched to a gene: 4. The CDR3 consists of 14 residues. Written as DNA, the CDR3 is TGTGCCAGCAGTTGGGCTAGCGGACAAGAGACCCAGTACTTC. It encodes CASSWASGQETQYF.

CDR3 sequence: CAIRGGLLTNEQFF. The CDR3 DNA follows: TGTGCCATCCGAGGGGGCCTCCTCACCAATGAGCAGTTCTTC. The chain carries TRBV10-3 and TRBJ2-1; 7 nucleotides match TRBD1. Losses at the gene ends were 8 bases for V and 6 bases for J; bases not matched to a gene: 10. The CDR3 is made up of 14 amino acids. Germline CDR1 ENHRY, CDR2 SYGVKD.

V gene TRBV7-9 combines with J gene TRBJ2-1, with D perhaps matching TRBD1 (5 bases). Germline CDR1 SEHNR, CDR2 FQNEAQ (reference sequence). The V and J ends lost 2 bases and 1 base respectively, with 6 bases between them. The CDR3 covers 14 residues. The CDR3 nucleotides read TGTGCCAGCAGCTTACAGGGATCCTACAATGAGCAGTTCTTC. Encoded protein: CASSLQGSYNEQFF.

This clone has only a few counts. The V and J genes are TRBV10-3 and TRBJ1-1; no clear D gene. Trimming took off 3 bases at V and 3 bases at J, with 14 bases between the two ends. The CDR3 covers 15 residues. Germline loops: CDR1 ENHRY, CDR2 SYGVKD. The CDR3 loop reads CAISDMRVTHTEAFF. As DNA, the CDR3 is TGTGCCATCAGTGACATGCGTGTTACCCACACTGAAGCTTTCTTT.

The V and J genes are TRBV18 and TRBJ2-7, with 7 bases matching TRBD1. The CDR3 consists of 15 residues. The J segment lost 5 bases and the V segment lost 4 bases, leaving 11 bases of the junction unmatched. The V gene's germline CDR1 is KGHSH and CDR2 LQKENI. As DNA, the CDR3 is TGTGCCAGCTCACGAATGACAGGGATCAGGAACGAGCAGTACTTC. This codes for CASSRMTGIRNEQYF.

The chain employs TRBV7-2 and TRBJ1-1; the D is unclear. Germline V gene data show CDR1 as SGHTA and CDR2 as FQGNSA. This CDR3 region has 13 residues. V dropped 1 base and J dropped 1 base, with 4 bases sitting between them. The CDR3 DNA is TGTGCCAGCAGCTTAGGGGCGAACACTGAAGCTTTCTTT. Its translation: CASSLGANTEAFF.

The gene calls are TRBV7-2 and TRBJ2-5; 7 bases are a match to TRBD1. The junction had 3 bases not matched to a gene; V was cut back by 1 base and J by 1 base. The germline gives CDR1 SGHTA, CDR2 FQGNSA. The CDR3 totals 15 residues. The CDR3, as DNA: TGTGCCAGCAGCTTAGGAGGGACAGTCCAAGAGACCCAGTACTTC. The encoded protein is CASSLGGTVQETQYF. Full variable domain (missing parts from reference TRBV7-2 and TRBJ2-5): GAGVSQSPSNKVTEKGKDVELRCDPISGHTALYWYRQSLGQGLEFLIYFQGNSAPDKSGLPSDRFSAERTGGSVSTLTIQRTQQEDSAVYLCASSLGGTVQETQYFGPGTRLLVL.

This clone was recorded once. The V and J genes are TRBV7-2 and TRBJ1-1; TRBD1 is a possible D gene (5 bases). Germline V CDR1 and CDR2: SGHTA, FQGNSA. V was shortened by 5 bases and J by 10 bases, with 26 bases between the two germline ends. CDR3 length: 16 residues. As DNA, the CDR3 is TGTGCCAGCAGCCCAATCTTCCTCCTACAGGCCGGCGGAGCTTTCTTT. Amino acids: CASSPIFLLQAGGAFF.

This sequence joins TRBV11-3 and TRBJ2-2; TRBD2 agrees at 8 bases. The V gene end was trimmed by 4 bases and the J gene end by 2 bases; junction bases not matched to a gene: 6. The CDR3 extends over 16 amino acids. The germline V gene has CDR1 SGHNT and CDR2 YENEEA. The CDR3 loop is CASSSQAGVNTGELFF. The CDR3 bases are TGTGCCAGCAGCTCGCAAGCGGGAGTCAACACCGGGGAGCTGTTTTTT.

The V and J genes are TRBV11-2 and TRBJ2-7; 11 positions agree with TRBD2. The CDR3 has 18 residues. Germline assignment: CDR1 SGHAT and CDR2 FQNNGV. Losses at the gene ends were 2 bases for V and 1 base for J; bases not matched to a gene: 10. This CDR3 is CASSLQRLAGKVSYEQYF. DNA of the CDR3: TGTGCCAGCAGCTTACAGAGACTAGCGGGAAAAGTATCCTACGAGCAGTACTTC.

This clone occurred a few times. The chain links TRBV7-2 to TRBJ2-7, with 7 bases identical to TRBD1. Germline assignment: CDR1 SGHTA and CDR2 FQGNSA. This CDR3 contains 14 residues. With V trimmed by 1 base and J by 2 bases, 2 bases remained unmatched. CDR3: CASSLGQGAYEQYF. Written as DNA, the CDR3 is TGTGCCAGCAGCTTAGGGCAGGGGGCCTACGAGCAGTACTTC.

The genes are TRBV5-1 and TRBJ2-5; TRBD1 agrees at 12 bases. Germline V gene sequence: CDR1 SGHRS, CDR2 YFSETQ. V lost 4 bases, J lost 4 bases, and 8 bases stayed unmatched. The CDR3 is made up of 16 amino acids. The CDR3 DNA reads TGCGCCAGCAGCACGGGACAGGGGGCATTGGGAGAGACCCAGTACTTC. Protein product: CASSTGQGALGETQYF.